This T cell receptor (beta chain) was captured by sequencing in a study of patients and donors after allogeneic stem cell transplantation. The CDR3 has 15 residues. CDR1 is SGHAT, CDR2 FQNNGV, per germline. V was clipped by 2 bases and J by 9 bases; unmatched bases: 11. TCRdb reanalysed the RT-PCR reads using MiXCR and keeps one entry per CDR3 protein. The profile shows roughly 960,000 distinct CDR3 sequences, roughly 18% of them singletons. The sequence derives from a human donor who was either an allogeneic HSCT recipient or a stem cell or donor lymphocyte infusion donor (not recorded which). It is not recorded whose cells these are; they may come from a transplant donor. This chain links TRBV11-2 with TRBJ2-7; 9 bases fit TRBD2. Sequencing was carried out using blood, either unsorted or a sorted T cell fraction (not recorded which). Here the CDR3 DNA reads TGTGCCAGCAGCTTACTAGGCAATAGCGGGAGACGGCAGTACTTC. It translates to CASSLLGNSGRRQYF. Drawing the rest from reference TRBV11-2 and TRBJ2-7, the complete variable domain is EAGVAQSPRYKIIEKRQSVAFWCNPISGHATLYWYQQILGQGPKLLIQFQNNGVVDDSQLPKDRFSAERLKGVDSTLKIQPAKLEDSAVYLCASSLLGNSGRRQYFGPGTRLTVT.